This T cell receptor (beta chain) was identified in a study of OX40 agonist ivuxolimab in advanced cancers. General notes on the study: Ivuxolimab was an agonistic, fully human IgG2 monoclonal antibody directed against OX40 (CD134), a costimulatory receptor. Prior anti-PD-1, anti-PD-L1 or anti-CTLA-4 therapy was permitted, and 40% of dose-escalation patients had received checkpoint inhibitors. Intravenous ivuxolimab was administered to patients every 2 weeks at six dose levels: 0.01, 0.1, 0.3, 1.5, 3 and 10 mg/kg. The purpose of peripheral TCRbeta sequencing was to test whether ivuxolimab changed TCR sequence diversity and led to clonal T-cell expansion. In the dose-escalation cohort, 75% to 90% of patients were male, and the mean age was around 60 years with a range of roughly 20 to 85. Among the approximately 50 dose-escalation patients, about 19 had hepatocellular carcinoma, 15 melanoma, 9 renal cell carcinoma and 9 head and neck cancer. Three dose-escalation patients achieved partial responses, one with hepatocellular carcinoma and two with cutaneous melanoma. The paper reports the monotherapy dose-escalation portion (N of about 50 patients) of the phase I ivuxolimab trial. Overall results and qualifications from the work: After ivuxolimab, expanded clones were on average more numerous among CD8+ T cells than among CD4+ T cells. Clonal expansion of both CD4+ and CD8+ blood T cells was observed from baseline to week 6 at doses 0.1 to 3.0 mg/kg. The antigen specificity of the clonally expanded peripheral T cells was not determined. Partial responders in the 0.1-3.0 mg/kg groups had among the lowest normalized peripheral clonal expansion, especially among CD8+ T cells. Low levels of normalized T-cell clonal expansion were also seen in some nonresponding patients.

To sequence the TCRbeta CDR3 region, genomic DNA was isolated from the sorted cells. The immunoSEQ Assay was used for sequencing of TCRbeta CDR3 regions. TCRdb holds this immuneACCESS table with in-frame rearrangements only. Some clones are missing; in checked studies, unresolved V genes explain under half, and the rest has no known cause. A total of around 46,000 clones appear in this sample, over 60% of them only once. The leading ten clones occupy about 2.7% of the sample. Concerning this clone: Its antigen specificity is not known. Base qualities are not provided; no much larger clone lies one nucleotide away.

The germline V end is reduced by 5 bases and the J end by 0 bases; junction bases left unmatched: 8. The CDR3 spans 17 residues, from the cysteine through the phenylalanine. Left in the record is the CDR3 DNA by itself, 51 bases read in frame from the first base. CDR1 and CDR2 were assigned from the germline V gene as SGHVS and FNYEAQ. The trial excluded patients who had a history of autoimmune disease or were on systemic immunosuppression. Peripheral blood for TCR sequencing was collected from all dose cohorts at baseline, on cycle 4 day 1, and on cycle 7 day 1. Samples were obtained from an open-label, multicenter, first-in-human phase I dose-escalation trial of ivuxolimab. Adults with locally advanced or metastatic melanoma, renal cell, hepatocellular, or head and neck squamous cell carcinoma were enrolled in the trial. Before TCR sequencing, CD4+ and CD8+ T cells were separately sorted from peripheral blood.

Rearrangement joined TRBV7-6 to TRBJ1-3; the central 9 bases match TRBD1. The receptor was derived from an adult with an advanced solid tumor such as melanoma, head and neck, liver or kidney cancer. The specimen was CD4+ or CD8+ T cells sorted from blood, collected in a trial of the OX40 agonist ivuxolimab. The base sequence is TGTGCCAGCAGCCCCCGGACAGGGGTAGGCTCTGGAAACACCATATATTTT. Translated, it reads CASSPRTGVGSGNTIYF.